The 24 T cell receptor beta chains below all came from one sample that was sequenced in a study of blood T cell repertoires in COVID-19. Here immunoSEQ multiplex PCR was the method, and the copy in TCRdb shows in-frame clones only, minus some. Of 95,000 to 100,000 clones listed, 90% to 95% were seen once; the top ten hold roughly a sixth. The sample comprised peripheral blood. The receptor set was obtained from a man aged 50 to 60 with acute or convalescent COVID-19.

This chain connects TRBV2 to TRBJ2-3; TRBD2 agrees at 9 bases. The CDR3 is 15 residues long. Germline V gene sequence: CDR1 SNHLY, CDR2 FYNNEI. V trimming: 9 bases; J trimming: 2 bases; junction bases outside the gene matches: 9. The DNA of the CDR3 is TGTGCCAGTAGATGGCTAGCGGGGATCACAGATACGCAGTATTTT. Its protein is CASRWLAGITDTQYF.

The rearrangement uses TRBV29-1 and TRBJ2-7; possibly TRBD2 for D (6 bases). Germline V CDR1 and CDR2: SQVTM, ANQGSEA. V gave up 5 bases and J gave up 10 bases, with 36 bases separating them. The CDR3 is 18 amino acids. The CDR3 protein is CSVLEKRDPYQYSGEQYF. The CDR3 coding sequence is TGCAGCGTTTTGGAGAAGAGGGACCCCTATCAGTATTCGGGAGAACAGTACTTC.

The rearrangement links TRBV6-1 to TRBJ1-6; D is ambiguous. Trimming pared 1 base from V and 0 bases from J, leaving 10 bases between. Germline V gene sequence: CDR1 MNHNS, CDR2 SASEGT. CDR3 size: 17 residues. CDR3 in amino acids: CASSEGGGSSYNSPLHF. The CDR3 DNA is TGTGCCAGCAGTGAAGGAGGAGGGAGCTCCTATAATTCACCCCTCCACTTT.

The chain employs TRBV27 and TRBJ2-7; D is possibly TRBD2 (7 bases). CDR1 MNHEY and CDR2 SMNVEV come from the germline V gene (reference sequence). Trimming cost V 4 bases and J 5 bases, with 18 bases left between them. There are 15 residues in the CDR3. The CDR3 bases are TGTGCCAGCAGTTCCGGGGGGCGCGGTCTGGACGAGCAGTACTTC. Its translation: CASSSGGRGLDEQYF.

This rearrangement joins TRBV7-9 to TRBJ1-1; perhaps TRBD1 as D (5 bases). V was cut by 0 bases and J by 5 bases, with 13 bases left in between. Germline-derived CDR1 and CDR2 are SEHNR and FQNEAQ (reference sequence). The CDR3 has 15 residues. This CDR3 reads CASSLAVGGTTEAFF. The CDR3 nucleotides read TGTGCCAGCAGCTTAGCCGTTGGGGGGACGACTGAAGCTTTCTTT.

CDR3 protein: CASGLGQGNEQFF. The CDR3 nucleotides are TGTGCTAGTGGTTTGGGACAGGGCAATGAGCAGTTCTTC. The J gene is TRBJ2-1, the V gene TRBV12-5, with 7 bases matching TRBD1. V was clipped by 1 base and J by 6 bases; unmatched bases: 0. The CDR3 has 13 amino acids. Germline lookup yields CDR1 LGHNT and CDR2 FRNRAP.

The rearrangement joins TRBV6-2 or TRBV6-3 to TRBJ2-3; D unclear. Germline values: CDR1 MNHEY, CDR2 SVGEGT. The CDR3 is made up of 15 amino acids. Trimming removed 5 bases at V and 2 bases at J, with 14 bases between. CDR3 nucleotide sequence: TGTGCCAGCAGTGTATACAGCACTTACACAGATACGCAGTATTTT. Protein: CASSVYSTYTDTQYF.

The genes are TRBV29-1 and TRBJ1-2; weak D call: TRBD1 (6 bases). The CDR3 totals 13 residues. CDR1 is SQVTM and CDR2 is ANQGSEA in the germline V gene. Trimming took 6 bases from V and 3 from J, leaving 14 bases between them. The DNA of the CDR3 is TGCAGCGTACAGGGTGAAACCTACTATGGCTACACCTTC. It translates to CSVQGETYYGYTF.

The chain links TRBV7-9 to TRBJ1-2, with 8 bases lining up with TRBD1. Trimming cost V 10 bases and J 3 bases; bases outside gene matches: 16. Germline V gives CDR1 SEHNR, CDR2 FQNEAQ (reference sequence). The CDR3 runs 16 residues. CDR3: CATPHTQGAIDYGYTF. In DNA, the CDR3 is TGTGCCACTCCCCACACGCAGGGGGCAATTGACTATGGCTACACCTTC.

The rearrangement joins TRBV11-1 to TRBJ2-1; unclear D gene. From germline, CDR1 is SGHAT and CDR2 FQDESV (reference sequence). Trimming removed 1 base at V and 3 bases at J, with 13 bases between. The CDR3 runs to 16 residues. The CDR3 DNA sequence: TGTGCCAGCAGCTTAGAGGCGGCGGCCGTCTACAATGAGCAGTTCTTC. Translating it yields CASSLEAAAVYNEQFF.

The chain uses TRBV4-3 and TRBJ1-2, with 9 bases lining up with TRBD1. Unmatched junction bases numbered 10, after V lost 0 bases and J lost 5 bases. Germline-derived CDR1 and CDR2 are LGHNA and YSLEER. The CDR3 loop spans 17 amino acids. The CDR3 reads CASSQEGQQGARYGYTF. CDR3 DNA: TGCGCCAGCAGCCAAGAAGGTCAACAGGGGGCAAGGTATGGCTACACCTTC.

CDR3: CASSERDTRVYEQYF. The CDR3 DNA sequence: TGTGCCAGCAGTGAAAGGGACACACGAGTCTACGAGCAGTACTTC. The rearrangement links TRBV2 to TRBJ2-7; the D gene is possibly TRBD1 (6 bases). Germline loops: CDR1 SNHLY, CDR2 FYNNEI. Trimming removed 2 bases at V and 3 bases at J, with 14 bases between. The CDR3 spans 15 residues.

This clone was observed a single time. The rearrangement links TRBV2 to TRBJ2-1; perhaps TRBD1 as D (6 bases). Deletions cut 0 bases from V and 7 bases from J, with 13 bases between. CDR1 SNHLY and CDR2 FYNNEI come from the germline V gene. The length of the CDR3 is 15 residues. The DNA of the CDR3 is TGTGCCAGCAGTGAAGCCTCCTTGGGGGCGAATGAGCAGTTCTTC. This translates into CASSEASLGANEQFF.

The V and J genes are TRBV5-4 and TRBJ2-5; tentatively, D is TRBD2 (5 bases). The germline V and J ends were trimmed by 0 bases and 8 bases, with 14 bases remaining between them. Germline loops: CDR1 SGHNT, CDR2 YYREEE (reference sequence). The CDR3 runs 14 residues. The DNA of the CDR3 is TGTGCCAGCAGCTTGGGCCTAGCTACCGAAACCCAGTACTTC. This gives the protein CASSLGLATETQYF.

The sample holds one count of this clone. The chain uses TRBV27 and TRBJ1-5; TRBD1 matches 7 bases. With 7 bases clipped from V and 4 bases from J, the junction kept 16 bases outside the gene matches. The germline gives CDR1 MNHEY, CDR2 SMNVEV (reference sequence). CDR3 length: 17 amino acids. The CDR3 spells CASTNPRKGANNQPQHF. DNA for the CDR3: TGTGCCAGCACCAACCCTCGGAAGGGGGCAAATAATCAGCCCCAGCATTTT.

The chain employs TRBV7-2 and TRBJ2-1; the match to TRBD2 covers 7 bases. V lost 5 bases and J lost 7; bases outside the gene matches: 8. Germline V gene lookup returns CDR1 SGHTA and CDR2 FQGNSA. The CDR3 runs 14 residues. CDR3 nucleotide sequence: TGTGCCAGCAGCCCCCGATGGGGGGGAAATGAGCAGTTCTTC. Protein sequence: CASSPRWGGNEQFF.

The chain has TRBV3-1 (or the pseudogene TRBV3-2) and TRBJ1-1; D is unclear. V was cut by 4 bases and J by 0 bases, with 15 bases left in between. The CDR3 extends over 16 amino acids. Looked up from germline, CDR1 is LGHDT and CDR2 is YNNKEL (reference sequence). The CDR3 is CASSPFRLEVNTEAFF. Here the CDR3 DNA reads TGTGCCAGCAGCCCCTTCAGACTGGAGGTGAACACTGAAGCTTTCTTT.

The genes are TRBV6-5 and TRBJ2-7; D might be TRBD1 (5 bases). The CDR3 runs to 13 residues. Germline CDR1 and CDR2: MNHEY and SVGAGI. V dropped 7 bases and J dropped 0 bases, with 10 bases sitting between them. The DNA for the CDR3 is TGTGCCAGCATGCGGCAGGGCTCCTACGAGCAGTACTTC. This sequence encodes CASMRQGSYEQYF.

This chain uses TRBV19 with TRBJ1-1, with 7 bases identical to TRBD1. The CDR3 extends over 15 amino acids. After removal of 1 base from V and 0 bases from J, the junction contained 2 bases not matched to a gene. CDR1 and CDR2 (germline): LNHDA, SQIVND (reference sequence). In DNA form, the CDR3 reads TGTGCCAGTAGTATAGTAAGGGGGCTGAACACTGAAGCTTTCTTT. It specifies CASSIVRGLNTEAFF.

This clone came up once. The CDR3 loop is CASSLQGTLEAFF. The CDR3 DNA reads TGTGCCAGCAGCTTGCAAGGGACATTAGAAGCTTTCTTT. This chain connects TRBV11-3 to TRBJ1-1; a possible D gene is TRBD1 (6 bases). The CDR3 sequence is 13 residues long. Trimming removed 3 bases at V and 8 bases at J, with 13 bases between. From germline, CDR1 is SGHNT and CDR2 YENEEA.

About this clone: Compared with germline, one end of the junction differs, possibly owing to a read error. The CDR3 nucleotides are TGTGCCAGCAGATTAGGGGGGGCTGAAGCTTTCTTT. It codes for CASRLGGAEAFF. The chain uses TRBV7-2 and TRBJ1-1, with D perhaps TRBD1 (6 bases). CDR3 length: 12 residues. Germline CDR1 SGHTA, CDR2 FQGNSA.

This chain connects TRBV5-6 to TRBJ2-3, with 11 positions matching TRBD2. The germline CDR1 and CDR2 sequences are SGHDT and YYEEEE. This CDR3 comprises 16 residues. Trimming cost V 3 bases and J 6 bases; bases outside gene matches: 9. This chain's CDR3 is CASSSITSGGTDTQYF. For the CDR3, the DNA is TGTGCCAGCAGCTCCATTACTAGCGGGGGAACCGATACGCAGTATTTT.

Notes on this clone: Other DNA variants within this sample encode the same CDR3. The CDR3 nucleotides are TGTGCCAGCAGTGAGCGATGGGGCTACACCTTC. It specifies CASSERWGYTF. This chain connects TRBV2 to TRBJ1-2; no reliable D call. CDR1 SNHLY and CDR2 FYNNEI come from the germline V gene. The CDR3 length is 11 residues. V was shortened by 3 bases and J by 8 bases, with 7 bases between the two germline ends.

The genes are TRBV2 and TRBJ2-7, with 7 bases fitting TRBD2. The CDR3 consists of 14 residues. Germline CDR1 and CDR2: SNHLY and FYNNEI. V lost 4 bases to trimming and J lost 3 bases; unmatched junction nucleotides: 6. The CDR3 coding sequence is TGTGCCAGCAGTGTCGGGACGGGGGGCTACGAGCAGTACTTC. This gives the protein CASSVGTGGYEQYF.